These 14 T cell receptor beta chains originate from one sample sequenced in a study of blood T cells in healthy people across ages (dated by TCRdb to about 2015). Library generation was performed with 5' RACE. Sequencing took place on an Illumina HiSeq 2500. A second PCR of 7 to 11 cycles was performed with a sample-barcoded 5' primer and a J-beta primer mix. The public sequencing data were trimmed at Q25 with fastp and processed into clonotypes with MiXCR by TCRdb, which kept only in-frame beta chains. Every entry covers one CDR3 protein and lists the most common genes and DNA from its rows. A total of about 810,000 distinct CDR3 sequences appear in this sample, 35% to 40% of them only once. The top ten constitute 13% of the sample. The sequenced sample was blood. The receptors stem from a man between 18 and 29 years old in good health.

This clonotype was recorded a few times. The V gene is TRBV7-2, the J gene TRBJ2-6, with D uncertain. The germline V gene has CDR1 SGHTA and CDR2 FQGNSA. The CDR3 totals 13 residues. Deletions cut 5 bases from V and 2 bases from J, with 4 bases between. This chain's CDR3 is CASSVTGANVLTF. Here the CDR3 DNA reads TGTGCCAGCAGCGTCACTGGGGCCAACGTCCTGACTTTC.

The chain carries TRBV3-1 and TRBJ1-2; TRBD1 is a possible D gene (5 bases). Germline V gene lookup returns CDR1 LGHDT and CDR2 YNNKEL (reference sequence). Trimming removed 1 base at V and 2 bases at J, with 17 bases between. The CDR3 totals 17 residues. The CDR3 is CASSQVHRRDGNYGYTF. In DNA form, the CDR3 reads TGTGCCAGCAGCCAAGTCCATAGACGGGACGGGAACTATGGCTACACCTTC.

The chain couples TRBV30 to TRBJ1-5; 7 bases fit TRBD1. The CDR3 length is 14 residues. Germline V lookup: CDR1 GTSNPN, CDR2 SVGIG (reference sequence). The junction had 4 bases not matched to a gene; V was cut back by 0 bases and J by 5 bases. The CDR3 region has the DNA TGTGCCTGGAGTGTACGCAGGGGGGATCAGCCCCAGCATTTT. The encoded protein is CAWSVRRGDQPQHF.

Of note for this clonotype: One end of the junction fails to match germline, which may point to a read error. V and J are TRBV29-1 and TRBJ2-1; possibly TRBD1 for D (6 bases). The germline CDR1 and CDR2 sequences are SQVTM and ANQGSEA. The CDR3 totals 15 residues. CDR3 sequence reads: CSVEGGQKGYNEQVF. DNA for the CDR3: TGCAGCGTTGAAGGCGGACAGAAGGGTTACAATGAGCAGGTCTTC.

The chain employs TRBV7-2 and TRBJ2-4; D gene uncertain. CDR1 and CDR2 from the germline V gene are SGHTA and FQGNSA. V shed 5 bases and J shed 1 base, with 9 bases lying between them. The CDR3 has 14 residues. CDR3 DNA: TGTGCCAGCAGCACCGAGACCGCCAAAAACATTCAGTACTTC. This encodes CASSTETAKNIQYF. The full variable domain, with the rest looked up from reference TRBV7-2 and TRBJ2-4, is GAGVSQSPSNKVTEKGKDVELRCDPISGHTALYWYRQSLGQGLEFLIYFQGNSAPDKSGLPSDRFSAERTGGSVSTLTIQRTQQEDSAVYLCASSTETAKNIQYFGAGTRLSVL.

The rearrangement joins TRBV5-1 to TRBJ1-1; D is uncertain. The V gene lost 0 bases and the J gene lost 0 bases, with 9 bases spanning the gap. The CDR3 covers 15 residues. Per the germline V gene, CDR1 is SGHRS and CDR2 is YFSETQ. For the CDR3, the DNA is TGCGCCAGCAGCTTGGGGACGGTCATGAACACTGAAGCTTTCTTT. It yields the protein CASSLGTVMNTEAFF.

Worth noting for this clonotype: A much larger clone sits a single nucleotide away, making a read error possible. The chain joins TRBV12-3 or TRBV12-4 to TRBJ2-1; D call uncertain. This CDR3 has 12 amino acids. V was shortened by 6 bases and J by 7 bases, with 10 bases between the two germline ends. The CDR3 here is CASRSTRNEQFF. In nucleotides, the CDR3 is TGTGCCAGCAGGTCGACGAGGAATGAGCAGTTCTTC.

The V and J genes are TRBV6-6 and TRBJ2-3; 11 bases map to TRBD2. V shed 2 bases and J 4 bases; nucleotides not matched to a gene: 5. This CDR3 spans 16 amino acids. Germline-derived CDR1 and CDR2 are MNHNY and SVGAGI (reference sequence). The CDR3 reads CASSYALAGGSDTQYF. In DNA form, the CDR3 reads TGTGCCAGCAGTTACGCCCTAGCGGGGGGATCAGATACGCAGTATTTT.

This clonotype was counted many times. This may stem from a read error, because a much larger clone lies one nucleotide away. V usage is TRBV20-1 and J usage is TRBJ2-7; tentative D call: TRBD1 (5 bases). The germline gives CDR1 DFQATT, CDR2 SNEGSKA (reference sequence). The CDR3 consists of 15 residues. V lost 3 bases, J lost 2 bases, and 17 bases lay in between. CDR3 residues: CSARPTRWGTYEQYF. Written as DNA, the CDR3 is TGCAGTGCTAGGCCGACGCGATGGGGCACCTACGAGCAGTACTTC.

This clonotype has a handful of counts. CDR3: CASTYTGGRMNTEAFF. CDR3 bases: TGTGCCAGCACCTACACAGGAGGGCGGATGAACACTGAAGCTTTCTTT. V and J are TRBV12-3 or TRBV12-4 and TRBJ1-1; D might be TRBD1 (5 bases). This CDR3 contains 16 residues. The ends were cut back, 7 bases at V and 0 bases at J, with 18 bases in the middle.

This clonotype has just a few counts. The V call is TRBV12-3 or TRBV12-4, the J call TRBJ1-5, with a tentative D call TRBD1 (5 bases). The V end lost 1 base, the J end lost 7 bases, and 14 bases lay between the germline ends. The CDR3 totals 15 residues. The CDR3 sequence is CASSLGVRAGQPQHF. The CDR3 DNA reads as TGTGCCAGCAGTTTAGGGGTCAGGGCTGGGCAGCCCCAGCATTTT.

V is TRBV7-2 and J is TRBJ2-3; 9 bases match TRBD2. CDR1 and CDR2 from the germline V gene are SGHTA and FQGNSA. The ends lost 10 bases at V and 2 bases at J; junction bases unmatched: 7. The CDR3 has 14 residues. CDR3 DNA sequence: TGTGCCATCGGAGCGGGGGGACTCACAGATACGCAGTATTTT. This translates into CAIGAGGLTDTQYF.

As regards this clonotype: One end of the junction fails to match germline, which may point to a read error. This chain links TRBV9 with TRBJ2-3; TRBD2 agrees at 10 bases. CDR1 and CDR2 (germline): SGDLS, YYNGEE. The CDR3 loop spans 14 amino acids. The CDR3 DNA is TGTGTCAGCAGCGGGGGGGACCTCACAGATACGCAGTATTTT. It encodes CVSSGGDLTDTQYF.

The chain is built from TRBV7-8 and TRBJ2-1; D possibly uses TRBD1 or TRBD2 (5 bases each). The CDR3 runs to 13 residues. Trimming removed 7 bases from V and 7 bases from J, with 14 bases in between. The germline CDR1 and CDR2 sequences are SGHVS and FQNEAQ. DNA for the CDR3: TGTGCCAGCATCTTCGGGACGGTGAATGAGCAGTTCTTC. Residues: CASIFGTVNEQFF. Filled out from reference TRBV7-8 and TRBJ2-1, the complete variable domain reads GAGVSQSPRYKVAKRGQDVALRCDPISGHVSLFWYQQALGQGPEFLTYFQNEAQLDKSGLPSDRFFAERPEGSVSTLKIQRTQQEDSAVYLCASIFGTVNEQFFGPGTRLTVL.